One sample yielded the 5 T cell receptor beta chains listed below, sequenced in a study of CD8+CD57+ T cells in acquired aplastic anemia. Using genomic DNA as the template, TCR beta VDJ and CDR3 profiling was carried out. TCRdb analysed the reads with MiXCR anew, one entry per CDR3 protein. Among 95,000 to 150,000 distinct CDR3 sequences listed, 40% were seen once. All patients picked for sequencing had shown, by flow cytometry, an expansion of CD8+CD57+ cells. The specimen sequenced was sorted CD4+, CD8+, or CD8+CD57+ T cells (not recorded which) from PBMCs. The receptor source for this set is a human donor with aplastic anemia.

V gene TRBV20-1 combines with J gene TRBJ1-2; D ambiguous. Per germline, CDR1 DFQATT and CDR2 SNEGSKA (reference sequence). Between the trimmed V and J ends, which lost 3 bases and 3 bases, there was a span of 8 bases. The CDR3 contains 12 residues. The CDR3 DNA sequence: TGCAGTGCTAGTGGGCAGGACTATGGCTACACCTTC. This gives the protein CSASGQDYGYTF.

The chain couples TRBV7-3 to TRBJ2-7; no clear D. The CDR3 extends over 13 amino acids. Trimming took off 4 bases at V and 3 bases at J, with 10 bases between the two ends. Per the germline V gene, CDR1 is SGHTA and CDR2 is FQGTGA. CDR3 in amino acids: CASSSGPVYEQYF. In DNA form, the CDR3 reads TGTGCCAGCAGCTCTGGACCCGTCTACGAGCAGTACTTC.

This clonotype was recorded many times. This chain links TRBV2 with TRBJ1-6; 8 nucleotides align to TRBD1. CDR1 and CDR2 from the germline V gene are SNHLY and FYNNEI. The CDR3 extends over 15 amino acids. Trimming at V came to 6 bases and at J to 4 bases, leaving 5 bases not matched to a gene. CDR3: CASSDTGGYNSPLHF. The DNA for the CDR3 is TGTGCCAGCAGCGACACAGGGGGTTATAATTCACCCCTCCACTTT.

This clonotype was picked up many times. CDR3 coding DNA: TGTGCCAGTAGTATAGTGGCTACAGGGGGAGATACGCAGTATTTT. Residues: CASSIVATGGDTQYF. The chain is built from TRBV19 and TRBJ2-3, with 8 bases identical to TRBD1. The CDR3 consists of 15 residues. The germline gives CDR1 LNHDA, CDR2 SQIVND (reference sequence). Trimming took 1 base from V and 5 from J; bases not matched to a gene: 5.

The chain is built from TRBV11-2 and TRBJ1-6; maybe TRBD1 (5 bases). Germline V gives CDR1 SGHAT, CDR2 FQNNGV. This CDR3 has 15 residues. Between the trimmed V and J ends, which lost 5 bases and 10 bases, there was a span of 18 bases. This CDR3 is CASSHGALRGSPLHF. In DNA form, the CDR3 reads TGTGCCAGCAGCCACGGGGCGTTGAGGGGCTCACCCCTCCACTTT.